These 31 T cell receptor beta chains originate from one sample sequenced in a study of beta chain features in type 1 diabetes. Sequenced material consisted of expressed TCRB transcripts (all of the isolated RNA was reverse transcribed). Repertoires were generated with immunoSEQ multiplex PCR, while TCRdb's copy carries only in-frame clones and drops some. The sample lists 810,000 or so clones, about 17% occurring once. Sequenced sample: naive CD4+ T cells from blood. The receptor set was obtained from a woman younger than 30 in good health.

The chain is built from TRBV2 and TRBJ2-3; no reliable D call. Between the trimmed V and J ends, which lost 6 bases and 5 bases, there was a span of 12 bases. The germline V gene encodes CDR1 SNHLY and CDR2 FYNNEI. This CDR3 has 13 amino acids. The CDR3 DNA reads as TGTGCCAGCAGCTCTCGGGCCTTAGATACGCAGTATTTT. Encoded protein: CASSSRALDTQYF.

This clone was recorded a few times. V is TRBV6-5 and J is TRBJ2-3, with D hard to call. There are 11 residues in the CDR3. Germline-derived CDR1 and CDR2 are MNHEY and SVGAGI. The V end lost 3 bases, the J end lost 8 bases, and 6 bases lay between the germline ends. The CDR3 DNA is TGTGCCAGCAGTTATGGCAGTACGCAGTATTTT. Protein product: CASSYGSTQYF.

The rearrangement joins TRBV4-1 to TRBJ2-5; 8 bases agree with TRBD2. V lost 0 bases and J lost 4; bases outside the gene matches: 4. CDR3 length equals 15 residues. CDR1 and CDR2 from the germline V gene are MGHRA and YSYEKL. CDR3 DNA: TGCGCCAGCAGCCAAGATCAGGCGGGAGGAGAGACCCAGTACTTC. This gives the protein CASSQDQAGGETQYF.

V gene TRBV5-1 combines with J gene TRBJ1-2; 7 positions match TRBD1. CDR1 and CDR2 from the germline V gene are SGHRS and YFSETQ. This CDR3 comprises 15 residues. Trimming at V came to 4 bases and at J to 4 bases, leaving 10 bases not matched to a gene. CDR3 in DNA: TGCGCCAGCAGCCTAACAGGGGTGGGGACCTATGGCTACACCTTC. It specifies CASSLTGVGTYGYTF.

This clone came up a few times. J is TRBJ2-1 and V is TRBV18; D may be TRBD2 (5 bases). Deletions cut 2 bases from V and 8 bases from J, with 22 bases between. CDR3 length equals 17 residues. The germline V gene encodes CDR1 KGHSH and CDR2 LQKENI. In DNA form, the CDR3 reads TGTGCCAGCTCACCAGTTTACGGACTCAAAGCGGTCGATGAGCAGTTCTTC. Translation gives CASSPVYGLKAVDEQFF.

The rearrangement uses TRBV2 and TRBJ2-3; 7 bases fit TRBD2. Germline loops: CDR1 SNHLY, CDR2 FYNNEI. J was trimmed by 1 base and V by 5 bases; bases with no gene match: 6. This CDR3 comprises 15 residues. The CDR3 DNA sequence: TGTGCCAGCAGTCGCGGGGGTGGCGGCACAGATACGCAGTATTTT. This sequence encodes CASSRGGGGTDTQYF.

The table lists this clone with a few counts. This sequence joins TRBV29-1 and TRBJ1-2; D unresolved. CDR1 and CDR2 from the germline V gene are SQVTM and ANQGSEA. Trimming shortened V by 4 bases and J by 4 bases, and 13 bases separated the two germline ends. The CDR3 totals 13 residues. Here the CDR3 reads CSVGGAGFYGYTF. In DNA, the CDR3 is TGCAGCGTTGGGGGTGCAGGCTTCTATGGCTACACCTTC.

J is TRBJ1-2 and V is TRBV11-2; the D is unclear. V lost 6 bases to trimming and J lost 0 bases, with 11 bases between them. The V gene's germline CDR1 is SGHAT and CDR2 FQNNGV. CDR3 length equals 14 residues. DNA of the CDR3: TGTGCCAGCAGTCCGGGTCACACTAACTATGGCTACACCTTC. It translates to CASSPGHTNYGYTF.

V is TRBV15 and J is TRBJ2-3; 9 bases agree with TRBD2. This CDR3 contains 21 residues. Losses at the gene ends were 1 base for V and 4 bases for J; bases not matched to a gene: 21. Germline V lookup: CDR1 LNHNV, CDR2 YYDKDF (reference sequence). The CDR3, as DNA: TGTGCCACCAGCAGAGCGGTGTTCAAGTCATTTCGGGGACTAGCTGCAGATACGCAGTATTTT. Translating it yields CATSRAVFKSFRGLAADTQYF.

Written as DNA, the CDR3 is TGCAGCGTTCGTGACAGGGGCTCTGGGGCCAACGTCCTGACTTTC. It is translated as CSVRDRGSGANVLTF. The rearrangement uses TRBV29-1 and TRBJ2-6; 8 nucleotides line up with TRBD1. The germline V gene has CDR1 SQVTM and CDR2 ANQGSEA. This CDR3 spans 15 amino acids. The junction had 3 bases not matched to a gene; V was cut back by 5 bases and J by 0 bases.

In this sample, this clone turned up a few times. J is TRBJ2-3 and V is TRBV9; 12 nucleotides agree with TRBD2. The CDR3 is made up of 18 amino acids. V was pared by 0 bases and J by 0 bases, with 5 bases of the junction left unmatched. Germline V gene lookup returns CDR1 SGDLS and CDR2 YYNGEE. CDR3 sequence: CASSVGLAGVRSTDTQYF. The CDR3, as DNA: TGTGCCAGCAGCGTAGGACTAGCGGGAGTGAGGAGCACAGATACGCAGTATTTT.

This clone was counted only a few times. This CDR3 is CASSSGTFPYEQYF. The CDR3 DNA is TGTGCCAGCAGCTCCGGGACATTCCCCTACGAGCAGTACTTC. This chain links TRBV5-6 with TRBJ2-7; D is possibly TRBD1 (6 bases). Trimming left V 3 bases short and J 2 bases short, with 12 bases between. The CDR3 has 14 amino acids. Germline loops: CDR1 SGHDT, CDR2 YYEEEE.

The V gene is TRBV7-9, the J gene TRBJ2-1; no reliable D call. The V gene lost 5 bases and the J gene lost 10 bases, with 12 bases spanning the gap. CDR3 length: 12 amino acids. Germline values: CDR1 SEHNR, CDR2 FQNEAQ (reference sequence). The CDR3 DNA reads as TGTGCCAGCAGCGAGCAAGGTGGGGAGCAGTTCTTC. Its translation: CASSEQGGEQFF. The whole variable domain, filled in from reference TRBV7-9 and TRBJ2-1, reads DTGVSQNPRHKITKRGQNVTFRCDPISEHNRLYWYRQTLGQGPEFLTYFQNEAQLEKSRLLSDRFSAERPKGSFSTLEIQRTEQGDSAMYLCASSEQGGEQFFGPGTRLTVL.

There are a few counts of this clone. This chain links TRBV5-4 with TRBJ2-1, with D uncertain. The germline CDR1 and CDR2 sequences are SGHNT and YYREEE (reference sequence). The CDR3 extends over 13 amino acids. V lost 6 bases to trimming and J lost 5 bases, with 12 bases between them. Here the CDR3 reads CASNPTPNNEQFF. The CDR3 nucleotides are TGTGCCAGCAACCCTACCCCCAACAATGAGCAGTTCTTC.

The sample holds a few counts of this clone. The chain combines TRBV4-3 with TRBJ2-6; D uncertain. Trimming shortened V by 1 base and J by 0 bases, and 10 bases separated the two germline ends. Germline V gene sequence: CDR1 LGHNA, CDR2 YSLEER. The CDR3 covers 17 residues. The CDR3, as DNA: TGCGCCAGCAGCCAAGTTGGCTCCAGCTCTGGGGCCAACGTCCTGACTTTC. Translated, it gives CASSQVGSSSGANVLTF.

This clone has a count of ten or more. The chain links TRBV5-4 to TRBJ2-1, with unresolved D. The CDR3 is 12 amino acids. V dropped 0 bases and J dropped 9 bases, with 7 bases sitting between them. Germline CDR1 and CDR2: SGHNT and YYREEE (reference sequence). This chain's CDR3 is CASSLGGVEQFF. For the CDR3, the DNA is TGTGCCAGCAGCTTGGGAGGCGTTGAGCAGTTCTTC.

V usage is TRBV11-2 and J usage is TRBJ2-7; 10 nucleotides match TRBD2. The germline gives CDR1 SGHAT, CDR2 FQNNGV. V was pared by 7 bases and J by 4 bases, with 13 bases of the junction left unmatched. CDR3 length: 16 amino acids. CDR3 DNA: TGTGCCAGCAACCGGTGGCTAGCGGGAGCTGGGTACGAGCAGTACTTC. Translated: CASNRWLAGAGYEQYF.

This clone was detected a few times. V gene TRBV11-3 combines with J gene TRBJ2-1, with 11 bases aligning to TRBD2. This CDR3 has 16 amino acids. V was clipped by 1 base and J by 6 bases; unmatched bases: 5. The germline CDR1 and CDR2 sequences are SGHNT and YENEEA. The CDR3: CASSLGGSGRANEQFF. For the CDR3, the DNA is TGTGCCAGCAGCTTAGGTGGTAGCGGGAGGGCCAATGAGCAGTTCTTC.

This clone was recorded a few times. The chain joins TRBV7-2 to TRBJ2-6; D is perhaps TRBD1 (5 bases). In germline, CDR1 is SGHTA, CDR2 FQGNSA. CDR3 length: 17 residues. V lost 1 base to trimming and J lost 2 bases, with 12 bases between them. CDR3 DNA: TGTGCCAGCAGCTTAGTTTCTTCAGGGACTGGGGCCAACGTCCTGACTTTC. Residues: CASSLVSSGTGANVLTF.

The rearrangement joins TRBV28 to TRBJ2-7; 7 bases are shared with TRBD1. Germline CDR1 MDHEN, CDR2 SYDVKM. The CDR3 runs to 14 residues. V lost 6 bases and J lost 4; bases outside the gene matches: 9. For the CDR3, the DNA is TGTGCCAGCAGGTCGGGACAGTCCCTTTACGAGCAGTACTTC. The encoded protein is CASRSGQSLYEQYF. The complete variable domain, with remaining parts taken from reference TRBV28 and TRBJ2-7, reads DVKVTQSSRYLVKRTGEKVFLECVQDMDHENMFWYRQDPGLGLRLIYFSYDVKMKEKGDIPEGYSVSREKKERFSLILESASTNQTSMYLCASRSGQSLYEQYFGPGTRLTVT.

In nucleotides, the CDR3 is TGTGCCAGCAGCTCCAGCGGGAGAGGTAACAATGAGCAGTTCTTC. This codes for CASSSSGRGNNEQFF. The rearrangement joins TRBV7-9 to TRBJ2-1, with 8 bases identical to TRBD2. This CDR3 contains 15 residues. Germline V gene data show CDR1 as SEHNR and CDR2 as FQNEAQ (reference sequence). V dropped 4 bases and J dropped 5; count of bases not matched to a gene: 7.

This clone was detected many times. The gene calls are TRBV28 and TRBJ2-6; D ambiguous. Germline loops: CDR1 MDHEN, CDR2 SYDVKM. The CDR3 sequence is 12 residues long. The V end was cut by 10 bases, the J end by 0 bases, with 4 bases between. Written as DNA, the CDR3 is TGTGCCACGGTCTCTGGGGCCAACGTCCTGACTTTC. This sequence encodes CATVSGANVLTF. Complete variable domain (other parts from reference TRBV28 and TRBJ2-6): DVKVTQSSRYLVKRTGEKVFLECVQDMDHENMFWYRQDPGLGLRLIYFSYDVKMKEKGDIPEGYSVSREKKERFSLILESASTNQTSMYLCATVSGANVLTFGAGSRLTVL.

The chain links TRBV10-3 to TRBJ2-1, with 7 positions matching TRBD1. Germline V CDR1 and CDR2: ENHRY, SYGVKD. Trimming cost V 6 bases and J 6 bases; bases outside gene matches: 8. The CDR3 is made up of 14 amino acids. CDR3 in amino acids: CAISQAGTANEQFF. In DNA, the CDR3 is TGTGCCATCAGCCAAGCCGGGACAGCCAATGAGCAGTTCTTC.

The V and J genes are TRBV4-3 and TRBJ2-7; D is ambiguous. From germline, CDR1 is LGHNA and CDR2 YSLEER. The V and J ends lost 4 bases and 4 bases respectively, with 17 bases between them. The CDR3 covers 15 residues. In DNA, the CDR3 is TGCGCCAGCAGCCTTACCCTGGGGAATTTGTACGAGCAGTACTTC. This translates into CASSLTLGNLYEQYF.

This clone has just a few counts. The chain couples TRBV25-1 to TRBJ2-6; D is undetermined. Germline CDR1 reads MGHDK; CDR2 reads SYGVNS. The CDR3 sequence is 14 residues long. V lost 7 bases, J lost 3 bases, and 10 bases lay in between. Here the CDR3 reads CASTRSGGANVLTF. The CDR3 DNA is TGTGCCAGCACACGGTCGGGTGGGGCCAACGTCCTGACTTTC.

This clone has a handful of counts. This chain joins TRBV7-2 and TRBJ1-2; 9 nucleotides match TRBD1. V lost 1 base to trimming and J lost 7 bases; unmatched junction nucleotides: 7. Germline V CDR1 and CDR2: SGHTA, FQGNSA. The CDR3 loop spans 15 amino acids. For the CDR3, the DNA is TGTGCCAGCAGCTTAGACACAGGGGGCTATGGTGGCTACACCTTC. It specifies CASSLDTGGYGGYTF.

This clone was recorded a few times. The V gene is TRBV7-8, the J gene TRBJ1-1; no clear D. CDR1 is SGHVS and CDR2 is FQNEAQ in the germline V gene. The germline V and J ends were trimmed by 0 bases and 0 bases, with 11 bases remaining between them. This CDR3 is 16 amino acids long. CDR3 loop: CASSLAPGKMNTEAFF. The CDR3 DNA reads as TGTGCCAGCAGCTTAGCGCCAGGAAAAATGAACACTGAAGCTTTCTTT.

This clone has just a few counts. The chain combines TRBV6-6 with TRBJ2-1; TRBD2 matches 8 bases. The V and J ends lost 7 bases and 6 bases, in that order; junction bases with no gene match: 5. The CDR3 runs to 13 residues. Germline lookup yields CDR1 MNHNY and CDR2 SVGAGI (reference sequence). CDR3 in amino acids: CASMGLGGNEQFF. The DNA of the CDR3 is TGTGCCAGCATGGGACTAGGTGGCAATGAGCAGTTCTTC.

This clone was counted a few times. V is TRBV4-3 and J is TRBJ2-3; 7 bases line up with TRBD1. V trimming: 4 bases; J trimming: 11 bases; junction bases outside the gene matches: 18. This CDR3 contains 16 residues. The germline gives CDR1 LGHNA, CDR2 YSLEER. CDR3 sequence reads: CASSPRPGTDPGKQYF. CDR3 nucleotides: TGCGCCAGCAGCCCCCGTCCTGGGACAGACCCAGGGAAGCAGTATTTT.

This clone was detected only a few times. The rearrangement joins TRBV6-6 to TRBJ2-3, with TRBD2 as a possible D gene (5 bases). This CDR3 spans 14 amino acids. Germline V gives CDR1 MNHNY, CDR2 SVGAGI (reference sequence). V was clipped by 3 bases and J by 4 bases, with 11 bases between them. Here the CDR3 DNA reads TGTGCCAGCAGTTATGAACTAGTAGCAGATACGCAGTATTTT. This encodes CASSYELVADTQYF.

The table lists this clone with a few counts. The chain joins TRBV28 to TRBJ2-7; TRBD1 might be the D (6 bases). The CDR3 extends over 14 amino acids. Germline CDR1 reads MDHEN; CDR2 reads SYDVKM. V was shortened by 1 base and J by 2 bases, with 9 bases between the two germline ends. CDR3 region: CASSLSGAAYEQYF. CDR3 sequence (DNA): TGTGCCAGCAGTTTATCAGGGGCCGCCTACGAGCAGTACTTC. The full variable domain, completed using reference TRBV28 and TRBJ2-7, is DVKVTQSSRYLVKRTGEKVFLECVQDMDHENMFWYRQDPGLGLRLIYFSYDVKMKEKGDIPEGYSVSREKKERFSLILESASTNQTSMYLCASSLSGAAYEQYFGPGTRLTVT.